This TCR beta chain was captured by sequencing in a study of control samples from healthy donors and cancer patients. This CDR3 comprises 14 residues. Germline CDR1 reads MNHEY; CDR2 reads SVGAGI. V lost 7 bases, J lost 4 bases, and 14 bases lay in between. TCRdb's copy holds only in-frame clones and misses some; the assay was immunoSEQ multiplex PCR. The table shows under 150,000 clones, with approximately 88% occurring only once. The receptor was isolated from a man aged 35 to 55 in good health. Sequenced: blood. The chain couples TRBV6-5 to TRBJ1-3; D possibly corresponds to TRBD1 (6 bases). CDR3 sequence (DNA): TGTGCCAGCAATCCCCGGGGGACAGGAAACACCATATATTTT. Translation gives CASNPRGTGNTIYF.